The rows below give T cell receptor beta chains drawn from one sample of a study of T cell responses to AZD1222 COVID-19 vaccine. Produced via immunoSEQ multiplex PCR; TCRdb's table is partial and in-frame only. Of about 85,000 clones listed, under 95% are singletons. The starting material was peripheral blood, obtained on day 0 of AZD1222 vaccination. The source of these receptors is an adult in good health. Each CDR3 is given with its conserved first and last residue. A D gene is named only where the DNA matches it firmly. Expanded clones are given a class, and other clones once, few, many or no size at all.

V gene	clone size	J gene	D gene	CDR3 length	CDR3 DNA	CDR3 protein
TRBV24-1	.	TRBJ2-5	TRBD2	17	TGTGCCACCAGTGACCTGACTAGCGGGAGTCTCCTGGAGACCCAGTACTTC	CATSDLTSGSLLETQYF
TRBV7-9	.	TRBJ1-2	.	14	TGTGCCAGCAGCTTACAGGGGCGTAACTATGGCTACACCTTC	CASSLQGRNYGYTF
TRBV3-1/TRBV3-2	.	TRBJ2-3	.	20	TGTGCCAGCAGCCAACTTGCGACCGGGGGCAGACACACACACACAGATACGCAGTATTTT	CASSQLATGGRHTHTDTQYF
TRBV7-2	.	TRBJ2-7	TRBD2	15	TGTGCCAGCAGCTGGCGGACTAGCGGGGACTACGAGCAGTACTTC	CASSWRTSGDYEQYF
TRBV2	.	TRBJ1-5	.	13	TGTGCCAGCAGGGGGGATTTGGTGCAGCCCCAGCATTTT	CASRGDLVQPQHF
TRBV28	.	TRBJ1-1	.	12	TGTGCCAGCAGTTTAGAGACAGGTGAAGCTTTCTTT	CASSLETGEAFF
TRBV6-5	.	TRBJ1-2	.	13	TGTGCCAGCAGGCGAGGCGGGATGGATGGCTACACCTTC	CASRRGGMDGYTF
TRBV5-5	.	TRBJ2-7	TRBD2	16	TGTGCCAGCAGCTTAAACCCGACTAGCACTAACTACGAGCAGTACTTC	CASSLNPTSTNYEQYF
TRBV10-2	few	TRBJ1-5	TRBD1	16	TGCGCCAGCAGGGCCGGGACAGGGTTACAGTCTGAGCCCCAGCATTTT	CASRAGTGLQSEPQHF
TRBV5-5	.	TRBJ1-2	TRBD1	13	TGTGCCAGCAGCAGTGGACAGGCGACGATTTGCACCTTC	CASSSGQATICTF
TRBV6-5	few	TRBJ1-1	.	13	TGTGCCAGCAGGAGGACATCGAACACTGAAGCTTTCTTT	CASRRTSNTEAFF
TRBV21-1	.	TRBJ2-1	.	13	TGTGCCAGCAGCAAGACCGACAGGGAAGTTAAGTTCTTC	CASSKTDREVKFF
TRBV27	.	TRBJ1-2	.	15	TGTGCCAGCAGTGGCCTCCCGTGGACTTTGCATGGCTACACCTTC	CASSGLPWTLHGYTF
TRBV24-1	.	TRBJ1-6	TRBD1	17	TGTGCCACCAGTGACGTACAGGGGGCGGGAGAGAATTCACCCCTCCACTTT	CATSDVQGAGENSPLHF
TRBV25-1	.	TRBJ1-6	.	15	TGTGCCAGCAGTGGTGGGCAGACTAATAATTCACCCCTCCACTTT	CASSGGQTNNSPLHF
TRBV27	.	TRBJ1-2	.	17	TGTGCCAGCAGTTTACGGGGAGGGGCGGTGGGGGACTATGGCTACACCTTC	CASSLRGGAVGDYGYTF
TRBV7-9	.	TRBJ1-2	.	13	TGTGCCAGCAGCTTAGAAGGGGGTGGTGGCTACACCTTC	CASSLEGGGGYTF
TRBV18	.	TRBJ2-1	TRBD1	14	TGTGCCAGCTCACCACCGGGACAGGGATTTGAGCAGTTCTTC	CASSPPGQGFEQFF
TRBV7-9	.	TRBJ2-4	TRBD2	15	TGTGCCAGCAGCCCAAGCGGGGGGGCCGGAAACATTCAGTACTTC	CASSPSGGAGNIQYF
TRBV28	.	TRBJ2-7	TRBD1	14	TGTGCCAGCGAGACCGGGACAGGGCTCTACGAGCAGTACTTC	CASETGTGLYEQYF
TRBV10-3	.	TRBJ2-1	TRBD2	13	TGTGCCATCGCACCTAGCGGGTACAATGAGCAGTTCTTC	CAIAPSGYNEQFF
TRBV6-5	.	TRBJ1-1	.	14	TGTGCCAGCAGCCACGATAGGGGTTTGGGTGAAGCTTTCTTT	CASSHDRGLGEAFF
TRBV7-9	.	TRBJ1-2	.	16	TGTGCCAGCAGCTTATCCTCTTGGAGGTCCCACTATGGCTACACCTTC	CASSLSSWRSHYGYTF
TRBV19	.	TRBJ1-2	.	14	TGTGCCAGTAGGCGACTCGGGACGGAGTATGGCTACACCTTC	CASRRLGTEYGYTF
TRBV30	.	TRBJ2-7	.	13	TGTGCCTGGAGCCCGACAGAAACCTACGAGCAGTACTTC	CAWSPTETYEQYF
TRBV7-3	.	TRBJ2-2	TRBD1	16	TGTGCCAGCAGCTTAACCCTCGGGACAGGCACCGGGGAGCTGTTTTTT	CASSLTLGTGTGELFF
TRBV27	few	TRBJ2-7	.	13	TGTGCCAGCAGTCCCGGGACTCACTACGAGCAGTACTTC	CASSPGTHYEQYF
TRBV7-9	.	TRBJ2-7	TRBD1	17	TGTGCCAGCAGCTCCCCAGGGATCAGGGGGCCCGGATACGAGCAGTACTTC	CASSSPGIRGPGYEQYF
TRBV7-9	.	TRBJ2-2	.	13	TGTGCCAGCAGCTTAGGTGGGGCCGGGGAGCTGTTTTTT	CASSLGGAGELFF
TRBV28	.	TRBJ2-7	.	14	TGTGCCAGCAGCGCCGACAGGAGTCTATACGAGCAGTACTTC	CASSADRSLYEQYF
TRBV29-1	.	TRBJ2-7	TRBD1	14	TGCAGCGTTGCCGGGACAGGGGGACCCTACGAGCAGTACTTC	CSVAGTGGPYEQYF
TRBV5-4	.	TRBJ2-7	TRBD2	15	TGTGCCAGCAGCTTGGGTCTAGCGGGACCCTACGAGCAGTACTTC	CASSLGLAGPYEQYF
TRBV27	.	TRBJ1-5	.	12	TGTGCCAGCAGTAGGTCTTGGCAGCCCCAGCATTTT	CASSRSWQPQHF